These T cell receptor beta chains were read from a single sample in a study of blood T cell repertoires in COVID-19. Some clones are missing from TCRdb's copy, which holds only in-frame ones; the method was immunoSEQ multiplex PCR. The table shows 55,000 to 75,000 clones, with around 86% occurring only once. The source material was peripheral blood. The origin of the receptors is a man in his forties or fifties with active COVID-19. The CDR3 runs from the conserved cysteine through the conserved F or W. A D gene is named only where the DNA matches it firmly. Not all rows give a size; the values are once, few, many and, for expanded clones, a class.

clone size,V gene,D gene,J gene,CDR3 DNA,CDR3 protein
.,TRBV11-2,.,TRBJ1-1,TGTGCCAGCAGTCCCACAGGGATCATGAACACTGAAGCTTTCTTT,CASSPTGIMNTEAFF
few,TRBV7-7,.,TRBJ1-5,TGTGCTAACCCTCGTGGAGGTTTGTGCAATCAGCCCCAGCATTTT,CANPRGGLCNQPQHF
.,TRBV5-1,.,TRBJ2-1,TGCGCCAGCAGCCCAGGTGGGACTGGGGGGGGCTCCGGTGGGCAGTTCTTC,CASSPGGTGGGSGGQFF
.,TRBV9,TRBD2,TRBJ2-7,TGTGCCAGCAGCCCCCCGGGACTAGCGGGAGGAGCCTACGAGCAGTACTTC,CASSPPGLAGGAYEQYF
.,TRBV19,TRBD2,TRBJ2-1,TGTGCCAGTAGGACTCTAGCGGGAGGCGGTGAGCAGTTCTTC,CASRTLAGGGEQFF
.,TRBV5-4,.,TRBJ2-3,TGTGCCAGCAGCTCGGCAGGAGATACGCAGTATTTT,CASSSAGDTQYF
.,TRBV5-8,TRBD1,TRBJ2-1,TGTGCCAGCACCTCCCAGGGGGAGTACTACAATGAGCAGTTCTTC,CASTSQGEYYNEQFF
.,TRBV11-2,.,TRBJ2-3,TGTGCCAGCAGCTGGCGGGACTTCGCTGGCACAGATACGCAGTATTTT,CASSWRDFAGTDTQYF
.,TRBV7-9,TRBD1,TRBJ1-1,TGTGCCAGCAGCGCGAAACAGGGGGAGAGGTCTGAAGCTTTCTTT,CASSAKQGERSEAFF
.,TRBV2,.,TRBJ2-3,TGTGCCAGCAGGGAGCTGGAAGATACGCAGTATTTT,CASRELEDTQYF
.,TRBV19,.,TRBJ2-1,TGTGCCAGTAGTCCCGGGACAACCTACAATGAGCAGTTCTTC,CASSPGTTYNEQFF
.,TRBV5-6,.,TRBJ2-5,TGTGCCAGCAGCCCGGTAGGGGTTGAAGAGACCCAGTACTTC,CASSPVGVEETQYF
.,TRBV18,TRBD1,TRBJ2-2,TGTGCCAGCTCACACGGAAACAGGGGTGGTAACACCGGGGAGCTGTTTTTT,CASSHGNRGGNTGELFF
.,TRBV10-3,.,TRBJ2-7,TGTGCCATCAGTGAGGGGCGCCAGGGGATTTATTACGAGCAGTACTTC,CAISEGRQGIYYEQYF
once,TRBV13,TRBD2,TRBJ2-3,TGTGCCAGCAGCTCCACCCGACTAGCGGGGGGGAGCACAGATACGCAGTATTTT,CASSSTRLAGGSTDTQYF
.,TRBV19,.,TRBJ1-4,TGTGCCAGTAGTGCCCAACAGGGTGAGGATGAAAAACTGTTTTTT,CASSAQQGEDEKLFF
.,TRBV6-5,.,TRBJ2-7,TGTGCCAGCAGTAGACTCCGAATACTATCCTACGAGCAGTACTTC,CASSRLRILSYEQYF
.,TRBV6-4,.,TRBJ1-2,TGTGCCAGCAGTGATCAGGGCTATGGCTACACCTTC,CASSDQGYGYTF
.,TRBV5-1,TRBD2,TRBJ2-3,TGCGCCAGCTTCCCCGGGTCTAGCGGGGGAGATACGCAGTATTTT,CASFPGSSGGDTQYF
.,TRBV25-1,.,TRBJ2-7,TGTGCCAGCAGTGAATATGGCGGGTTGTCCTACTACGAGCAGTACTTC,CASSEYGGLSYYEQYF
.,TRBV15,.,TRBJ2-3,TGTGCCACCAGCAGAGATCCGGGGGATACGCAGTATTTT,CATSRDPGDTQYF
.,TRBV7-2,.,TRBJ2-2,TGTGCCAGCAGCCCCGGGACAATCAACACCGGGGAGCTGTTTTTT,CASSPGTINTGELFF
.,TRBV6-2/TRBV6-3,TRBD2,TRBJ2-6,TGTGCCAGCAGCCCAGAACTAGCGGGTGACTCTGGGGCCAACGTCCTGACTTTC,CASSPELAGDSGANVLTF